This T cell receptor beta chain emerged from a study of T cell changes during pregnancy in multiple sclerosis. Sequencing used immunoSEQ multiplex PCR; TCRdb keeps in-frame clones, though not all of them. The sample includes 70,000 to 80,000 clones, around 90% of them seen just once. The length of the CDR3 is 14 residues. The V end lost 1 base, the J end lost 0 bases, and 7 bases lay between the germline ends. Looked up from germline, CDR1 is SGHNT and CDR2 is YYREEE (reference sequence). The sequence was collected from a female donor in good health, enrolled as a control in a pregnancy study. Sequences were derived from peripheral blood, sampled after pregnancy. The gene calls are TRBV5-4 and TRBJ1-1; D is possibly TRBD1 (5 bases). The CDR3 DNA follows: TGTGCCAGCAGCTTGATAGGGGTGAACACTGAAGCTTTCTTT. It translates to CASSLIGVNTEAFF.